Below are 31 T cell receptor beta chains sequenced from a single sample in a study of Graves' ophthalmopathy and Graves' hyperthyroidism. The authors amplified TCR beta CDR3 regions, and they did so from RNA transcripts for repertoire sequencing. In the first round, RT-PCR was carried out with HTBI primers, and a multiplex PCR formed the second round. TCRdb used MiXCR to reprocess the multiplex PCR reads, holding one entry per CDR3 protein. This table holds approximately 640,000 distinct CDR3 sequences, more than 40% found once. The specimen was peripheral blood. The receptors were gathered from an adult man with Graves' ophthalmopathy.

This chain links TRBV7-2 with TRBJ1-2, with a tentative D call TRBD1 (5 bases). Trimming pared 6 bases from V and 4 bases from J, leaving 18 bases between. Germline-derived CDR1 and CDR2 are SGHTA and FQGNSA. The CDR3 has 15 amino acids. This chain's CDR3 is CASSGPGRGTYGYTF. CDR3 in DNA: TGTGCCAGCAGTGGCCCCGGCCGGGGGACCTATGGCTACACCTTC.

The chain combines TRBV7-9 with TRBJ1-3; 7 nucleotides agree with TRBD1. Germline V gene data show CDR1 as SEHNR and CDR2 as FQNEAQ (reference sequence). Unmatched junction bases numbered 13, after V lost 6 bases and J lost 8 bases. The length of the CDR3 is 15 residues. The CDR3 sequence is CASRRQGLYGYTIYF. The CDR3 bases are TGTGCCAGCAGGAGACAGGGCCTCTATGGCTACACCATATATTTT.

V and J are TRBV7-6 and TRBJ2-5, with TRBD1 matching 7 bases. The V gene end was trimmed by 4 bases and the J gene end by 12 bases; junction bases not matched to a gene: 5. Per germline, CDR1 SGHVS and CDR2 FNYEAQ. This CDR3 has 11 residues. The CDR3 bases are TGTGCCAGCAGCTCGGGACAGACTGAGTACTTC. Translating gives CASSSGQTEYF.

A note on this clonotype: One junction end does not reproduce the germline sequence, and a read error may be involved. This chain joins TRBV20-1 and TRBJ2-7, with TRBD2 identical over 8 bases. The CDR3 covers 14 residues. CDR1 and CDR2 (germline): DFQATT, SNEGSKA (reference sequence). CDR3 nucleotides: TGCAGTGTTAGAACGCCCCGGGAGGGGAACGAGCAGTACTTC. Protein sequence: CSVRTPREGNEQYF.

The genes are TRBV29-1 and TRBJ1-2, with 8 bases that match TRBD1. The CDR3 is 13 amino acids. Losses at the gene ends were 0 bases for V and 4 bases for J; bases not matched to a gene: 1. Germline CDR1 SQVTM, CDR2 ANQGSEA. Here the CDR3 DNA reads TGCAGCGTTGAAGATACAGGGGGCTATGGCTACACCTTC. This encodes CSVEDTGGYGYTF.

The chain combines TRBV20-1 with TRBJ2-1; TRBD2 aligns across 15 bases. Germline values: CDR1 DFQATT, CDR2 SNEGSKA (reference sequence). This CDR3 comprises 17 residues. After removal of 6 bases from V and 2 bases from J, the junction contained 8 bases not matched to a gene. CDR3 protein: CSAGLAGGDSTYNEQFF. The CDR3 region has the DNA TGCAGTGCCGGACTAGCGGGAGGGGATAGTACCTACAATGAGCAGTTCTTC.

Comment on this clonotype: A much bigger clone sits one base away, suggesting this may be a read error. The chain joins TRBV7-9 to TRBJ2-7; 7 nucleotides line up with TRBD2. The germline CDR1 and CDR2 sequences are SEHNR and FQNEAQ (reference sequence). This CDR3 has 14 amino acids. CDR3 in DNA: TGTGCCAGCAGCTTTAGGCGGGAGTCCTGCGAGCAGTACTTC. Amino acids: CASSFRRESCEQYF.

This clonotype showed up many times. The chain combines TRBV7-2 with TRBJ1-2; 7 positions agree with TRBD1. Looked up from germline, CDR1 is SGHTA and CDR2 is FQGNSA. This CDR3 is built from 14 residues. V lost 5 bases, J lost 2 bases, and 5 bases stayed unmatched. CDR3 sequence reads: CASSPKQGNYGYTF. DNA of the CDR3: TGTGCCAGCAGCCCCAAACAGGGGAACTATGGCTACACCTTC.

The chain uses TRBV5-1 and TRBJ1-1; D gene ambiguous. The CDR3 length is 16 residues. Per the germline V gene, CDR1 is SGHRS and CDR2 is YFSETQ. V dropped 5 bases and J dropped 0 bases, with 17 bases sitting between them. The CDR3 coding sequence is TGCGCCAGCAGACGGAGCTGGGAACCCATGAACACTGAAGCTTTCTTT. Translated: CASRRSWEPMNTEAFF.

This chain joins TRBV18 and TRBJ1-1; 8 nucleotides agree with TRBD1. V lost 2 bases and J lost 6; bases outside the gene matches: 5. CDR1 is KGHSH and CDR2 is LQKENI in the germline V gene. The length of the CDR3 is 14 residues. CDR3 in amino acids: CASSPGGQASEAFF. DNA of the CDR3: TGTGCCAGCTCACCAGGGGGACAGGCCTCTGAAGCTTTCTTT.

This clonotype was found many times. V is TRBV7-9 and J is TRBJ1-1; 9 bases align to TRBD1. The CDR3 runs 15 residues. Germline CDR1 and CDR2: SEHNR and FQNEAQ (reference sequence). V was clipped by 5 bases and J by 5 bases; unmatched bases: 9. CDR3 protein: CASSPKDRGITEAFF. For the CDR3, the DNA is TGTGCCAGCAGCCCCAAGGACAGGGGCATAACTGAAGCTTTCTTT. Full variable domain (missing parts from reference TRBV7-9 and TRBJ1-1): DTGVSQNPRHKITKRGQNVTFRCDPISEHNRLYWYRQTLGQGPEFLTYFQNEAQLEKSRLLSDRFSAERPKGSFSTLEIQRTEQGDSAMYLCASSPKDRGITEAFFGQGTRLTVV.

V and J are TRBV25-1 and TRBJ2-2; the D gene could be TRBD1 or TRBD2 (6 bases each). Deletions cut 10 bases from V and 0 bases from J, with 15 bases between. Germline lookup yields CDR1 MGHDK and CDR2 SYGVNS. There are 15 residues in the CDR3. The CDR3 nucleotides are TGTGCCACCGATGGAGGGGGACCGAACACCGGGGAGCTGTTTTTT. This codes for CATDGGGPNTGELFF.

This clonotype was counted at least ten times. The chain employs TRBV19 and TRBJ1-1, with D uncertain. Germline-derived CDR1 and CDR2 are LNHDA and SQIVND (reference sequence). The CDR3 runs to 12 residues. Between the trimmed V and J ends, which lost 7 bases and 7 bases, there was a span of 13 bases. CDR3 region: CASIIGGSEAFF. The CDR3 bases are TGTGCCAGTATAATAGGCGGGAGTGAAGCTTTCTTT.

Concerning this clonotype: The junction and the germline gene differ at one end; a read error may be behind it. The chain links TRBV13 to TRBJ2-7, with 7 bases fitting TRBD2. CDR1 PRHDT and CDR2 FYEKMQ come from the germline V gene (reference sequence). The CDR3 extends over 15 amino acids. As DNA, the CDR3 is TGCGCCAGCAGCTTGGGGAGGGGTGGCTCCGACGAGCAGTACTTC. Translating it yields CASSLGRGGSDEQYF.

V usage is TRBV29-1 and J usage is TRBJ1-6; D may be TRBD1 (5 bases). This CDR3 region has 13 residues. V lost 2 bases, J lost 9 bases, and 11 bases lay in between. CDR1 and CDR2 from the germline V gene are SQVTM and ANQGSEA. DNA for the CDR3: TGCAGCGTTGAAAGCAGGGCTGGTTCACCCCTCCACTTT. It codes for CSVESRAGSPLHF.

Remarks on this clonotype: Since a much larger clone is just one base distant, this may be a read error. The V call is TRBV24-1, the J call TRBJ2-3; unclear D gene. CDR1 and CDR2 (germline): KGHDR, SFDVKD. The CDR3 has 14 residues. The CDR3 nucleotides read TGTGCCGCCAGTGGTGGCGCCTCCACAGATACGCAGTATTTT. Translation gives CAASGGASTDTQYF.

The V and J genes are TRBV12-3 or TRBV12-4 and TRBJ1-1; 8 bases are a match to TRBD1. V was pared by 0 bases and J by 5 bases, with 14 bases of the junction left unmatched. The CDR3 contains 18 residues. The CDR3 sequence: CASSLASSKTGAGTEAFF. The CDR3 DNA reads TGTGCCAGCAGTTTAGCCTCGTCAAAGACAGGGGCGGGGACTGAAGCTTTCTTT.

This chain uses TRBV4-2 with TRBJ2-7; D is tentatively TRBD1 or TRBD2 (7 bases each). Germline V gene data show CDR1 as LGHNA and CDR2 as YNFKEQ. The CDR3 has 16 amino acids. Trimming removed 0 bases from V and 2 bases from J, with 14 bases in between. This chain's CDR3 is CASSQDGGGTAYEQYV. Written as DNA, the CDR3 is TGTGCCAGCAGCCAAGATGGGGGAGGGACAGCCTACGAGCAGTACGTC.

This clonotype was found many times. The chain links TRBV11-2 to TRBJ2-6; no firm D call. This CDR3 is 16 amino acids long. The V gene's germline CDR1 is SGHAT and CDR2 FQNNGV. V gave up 2 bases and J gave up 2 bases, with 10 bases separating them. The CDR3 DNA follows: TGTGCCAGCAGCTTATTTGGGGTAGCTGGGGCCAACGTCCTGACTTTC. Its protein is CASSLFGVAGANVLTF.

This clonotype was seen repeatedly, ten times or more. The rearrangement links TRBV7-3 to TRBJ1-1; D call uncertain. The germline V gene encodes CDR1 SGHTA and CDR2 FQGTGA. The CDR3 covers 14 residues. Trimming removed 6 bases at V and 5 bases at J, with 16 bases between. Written as DNA, the CDR3 is TGTGCCAGCAGTGAAGCTGGGTCGGGGACTGAAGCTTTCTTT. Protein product: CASSEAGSGTEAFF. Together with reference TRBV7-3 and TRBJ1-1, the CDR3 gives the full variable domain: GAGVSQTPSNKVTEKGKYVELRCDPISGHTALYWYRQSLGQGPEFLIYFQGTGAADDSGLPNDRFFAVRPEGSVSTLKIQRTERGDSAVYLCASSEAGSGTEAFFGQGTRLTVV.

Only a few counts were recorded for this clonotype. The V gene is TRBV11-2, the J gene TRBJ1-6, with 9 bases aligning to TRBD1. In germline, CDR1 is SGHAT, CDR2 FQNNGV. V lost 5 bases to trimming and J lost 0 bases; unmatched junction nucleotides: 11. This CDR3 is built from 19 residues. CDR3 sequence: CASSRGSGQGGSYNSPLHF. DNA for the CDR3: TGTGCCAGCAGCCGCGGCTCGGGACAGGGAGGCTCCTATAATTCACCCCTCCACTTT.

This clonotype appeared many times. This sequence joins TRBV7-8 and TRBJ2-2; maybe TRBD2 (6 bases). The germline V gene encodes CDR1 SGHVS and CDR2 FQNEAQ. V gave up 2 bases and J gave up 1 base, with 11 bases separating them. The CDR3 loop spans 16 amino acids. The CDR3 protein is CASSLNIGRNTGELFF. The CDR3 nucleotides are TGTGCCAGCAGCTTAAATATCGGGAGGAACACCGGGGAGCTGTTTTTT.

The chain uses TRBV18 and TRBJ2-5; 8 bases are a match to TRBD2. CDR1 is KGHSH, CDR2 LQKENI, per germline. V lost 4 bases, J lost 2 bases, and 18 bases stayed unmatched. This CDR3 is 19 amino acids long. Here the CDR3 reads CASSLKFKSGGGQQETQYF. The CDR3, as DNA: TGTGCCAGCTCACTGAAATTTAAGTCCGGCGGGGGGCAACAAGAGACCCAGTACTTC. The full variable domain, rest sourced from reference TRBV18 and TRBJ2-5, is NAGVMQNPRHLVRRRGQEARLRCSPMKGHSHVYWYRQLPEEGLKFMVYLQKENIIDESGMPKERFSAEFPKEGPSILRIQQVVRGDSAAYFCASSLKFKSGGGQQETQYFGPGTRLLVL.

The chain has TRBV2 and TRBJ1-2; D might be TRBD1 (6 bases). Trimming removed 11 bases from V and 7 bases from J, with 17 bases in between. Germline values: CDR1 SNHLY, CDR2 FYNNEI. The CDR3 loop spans 12 amino acids. CDR3 sequence reads: CAWGVQGLGYTF. The DNA of the CDR3 is TGTGCCTGGGGTGTACAGGGCCTTGGCTACACCTTC.

V gene TRBV29-1 combines with J gene TRBJ2-2; D not resolved. The germline CDR1 and CDR2 sequences are SQVTM and ANQGSEA. Deletions cut 8 bases from V and 0 bases from J, with 7 bases between. This CDR3 comprises 12 residues. The chain's CDR3 is CSPSANTGELFF. CDR3 nucleotides: TGCAGCCCTTCGGCGAACACCGGGGAGCTGTTTTTT.

This clonotype was counted many times. CDR3 nucleotides: TGCAGTGCCTACGGATTGGGGGTCGAGACCCAGTACTTC. Translation: CSAYGLGVETQYF. This chain connects TRBV20-1 to TRBJ2-5; possibly TRBD1 or TRBD2 for D (5 bases each). The germline V gene has CDR1 DFQATT and CDR2 SNEGSKA (reference sequence). V dropped 6 bases and J dropped 5 bases, with 16 bases sitting between them. CDR3 size: 13 residues.

This clonotype occurred once. The junction departs from the called germline gene at one end, perhaps through a read error. The chain has TRBV12-5 and TRBJ1-6; 7 bases align to TRBD1. CDR1 is LGHNT and CDR2 is FRNRAP in the germline V gene. The CDR3 contains 18 residues. CDR3: CASGYRTGLSSYNSPFHF. CDR3 bases: TGTGCTAGTGGCTACCGGACAGGCCTAAGCTCCTATAATTCACCCTTCCACTTT.

This clonotype has at least ten counts. The rearrangement uses TRBV10-3 and TRBJ2-5, with D possibly being TRBD1 (5 bases). Germline-derived CDR1 and CDR2 are ENHRY and SYGVKD. V was cut by 3 bases and J by 1 base, with 6 bases left in between. The CDR3 sequence is 13 residues long. The CDR3 DNA sequence: TGTGCCATCAGTGAAGACAGCCAAGAGACCCAGTACTTC. Protein: CAISEDSQETQYF.

The table lists this clonotype with a few counts. V usage is TRBV4-1 and J usage is TRBJ2-7; 8 bases are a match to TRBD1. Germline V gene lookup returns CDR1 MGHRA and CDR2 YSYEKL. The V gene end was trimmed by 4 bases and the J gene end by 4 bases; junction bases not matched to a gene: 6. The CDR3 is 14 residues long. In DNA, the CDR3 is TGCGCCAGCAGCCGCGAGACAGGGGCGTACGAGCAGTACTTC. It yields the protein CASSRETGAYEQYF.

The chain combines TRBV29-1 with TRBJ1-1; no clear D. Germline V gene data show CDR1 as SQVTM and CDR2 as ANQGSEA. The CDR3 is 14 residues long. Trimming removed 3 bases at V and 0 bases at J, with 11 bases between. CDR3 loop: CSVEVPGLNTEAFF. CDR3 sequence (DNA): TGCAGCGTTGAGGTCCCGGGGTTGAACACTGAAGCTTTCTTT.

In this sample, this clonotype turned up once. The CDR3 spells CSAHQPGQGNTIYF. As DNA, the CDR3 is TGCAGTGCGCATCAACCGGGACAGGGAAACACCATATATTTT. The rearrangement uses TRBV20-1 and TRBJ1-3; 7 bases align to TRBD1. V shed 6 bases and J 4 bases; nucleotides not matched to a gene: 9. Per the germline V gene, CDR1 is DFQATT and CDR2 is SNEGSKA (reference sequence). This CDR3 contains 14 residues.